One and the same sample provided the 17 T cell receptor beta chains below, sequenced in a study of human T cells and chemical hapten exposure. TCRdb re-derived calls from the RACE reads in MiXCR, one entry per CDR3 protein. The table has fewer than 140,000 distinct CDR3 sequences, around 10% seen once. Sample time point: pre-sensitization, week 0. Sample treatment: therapeutic diphenylcyclopropenone sensitization with weekly scalp DPC. Sequenced here: whole blood, sampled in connection with sensitization to the hapten diphenylcyclopropenone (DPC). These receptor sequences come from a woman aged 50 to 60 with alopecia areata. Some clones in this sample may be carry-over from other donors' samples.

In this sample, this clonotype turned up a few times. The chain has TRBV7-9 and TRBJ1-1; 7 bases fit TRBD1. This CDR3 comprises 14 residues. V trimming: 3 bases; J trimming: 1 base; junction bases outside the gene matches: 2. CDR1 is SEHNR, CDR2 FQNEAQ, per germline (reference sequence). The CDR3 nucleotides read TGTGCCAGCAGCTTGGGGACAGAGAACACTGAAGCTTTCTTT. Residues: CASSLGTENTEAFF. Using reference TRBV7-9 and TRBJ1-1 for the parts outside the CDR3, the full variable domain is DTGVSQNPRHKITKRGQNVTFRCDPISEHNRLYWYRQTLGQGPEFLTYFQNEAQLEKSRLLSDRFSAERPKGSFSTLEIQRTEQGDSAMYLCASSLGTENTEAFFGQGTRLTVV.

Points on this clonotype: No conserved phenylalanine or tryptophan is present at the end of the CDR3, so a read error is the likely explanation. It is unclear where the CDR3 begins or ends on the DNA, so no DNA is shown, and the CDR3 is as TCRdb lists it. This chain connects TRBV28 to TRBJ1-2; the D segment call TRBD1 is taken from the table without a DNA check. Germline V gene sequence: CDR1 MDHEN, CDR2 SYDVKM. The CDR3 is made up of 12 amino acids, end residues included. The CDR3 region is CASSHPSSGREI.

The chain employs TRBV27 and TRBJ2-7, with 9 nucleotides matching TRBD2. V lost 3 bases and J lost 7; bases outside the gene matches: 7. The CDR3 contains 14 residues. The germline CDR1 and CDR2 sequences are MNHEY and SMNVEV (reference sequence). For the CDR3, the DNA is TGTGCCAGCAGTTTGGTAGCGGGAGCACCGGAGCAGTACTTC. Its translation is CASSLVAGAPEQYF.

This clonotype has a count of ten or more. The chain combines TRBV20-1 with TRBJ1-4, with TRBD1 matching 10 bases. The CDR3 loop spans 15 amino acids. With V trimmed by 0 bases and J by 8 bases, 6 bases remained unmatched. Germline V gene sequence: CDR1 DFQATT, CDR2 SNEGSKA (reference sequence). DNA of the CDR3: TGCAGTGCTAGAGATGCCGGGACAGGGGACGAAAAACTGTTTTTT. It is translated as CSARDAGTGDEKLFF.

A few counts support this clonotype. The chain uses TRBV5-1 and TRBJ2-7; 9 bases are a match to TRBD1. This CDR3 spans 14 amino acids. Germline V gene data show CDR1 as SGHRS and CDR2 as YFSETQ. The V segment lost 3 bases and the J segment 3 bases; nucleotides outside the gene matches: 4. The CDR3 here is CASSSGTGYYEQYF. In DNA form, the CDR3 reads TGCGCCAGCAGCTCCGGGACAGGGTACTACGAGCAGTACTTC.

The chain employs TRBV12-3 or TRBV12-4 and TRBJ2-1; the D gene is possibly TRBD1 (6 bases). This CDR3 has 14 residues. Trimming removed 6 bases from V and 5 bases from J, with 14 bases in between. CDR3 residues: CASSPPQGHNEQFF. Written as DNA, the CDR3 is TGTGCCAGCAGCCCTCCCCAGGGGCACAATGAGCAGTTCTTC.

This clonotype was seen a handful of times. The chain is built from TRBV7-2 and TRBJ2-3; D call uncertain. Germline V lookup: CDR1 SGHTA, CDR2 FQGNSA. The CDR3 consists of 12 residues. The V gene lost 3 bases and the J gene lost 7 bases, with 8 bases spanning the gap. CDR3 coding DNA: TGTGCCAGCAGCTTTCTGTTCCATACGCAGTATTTT. Amino acids: CASSFLFHTQYF.

CDR3: CASSWGSVNTEAFF. CDR3 nucleotides: TGTGCCAGCAGTTGGGGCTCGGTGAACACTGAAGCTTTCTTT. The J gene is TRBJ1-1, the V gene TRBV12-3 or TRBV12-4; a weak D match, TRBD1 (5 bases). The CDR3 has 14 amino acids. V lost 4 bases and J 0 bases, leaving 9 bases between the germline ends.

This clonotype was seen more than once but under ten times. V and J are TRBV28 and TRBJ2-3, with a possible D match to TRBD1 (5 bases). CDR1 and CDR2 (germline): MDHEN, SYDVKM. V shed 5 bases and J shed 4 bases, with 16 bases lying between them. This CDR3 comprises 15 residues. CDR3 sequence reads: CASSTPQGIADTQYF. The DNA of the CDR3 is TGTGCCAGCAGTACCCCCCAGGGAATTGCAGATACGCAGTATTTT. Supplemented by reference TRBV28 and TRBJ2-3, the full variable domain reads DVKVTQSSRYLVKRTGEKVFLECVQDMDHENMFWYRQDPGLGLRLIYFSYDVKMKEKGDIPEGYSVSREKKERFSLILESASTNQTSMYLCASSTPQGIADTQYFGPGTRLTVL.

The chain joins TRBV18 to TRBJ1-1; maybe TRBD1 (6 bases). Germline V gene lookup returns CDR1 KGHSH and CDR2 LQKENI. The V and J ends lost 3 bases and 1 base respectively, with 9 bases between them. CDR3 length equals 14 residues. The CDR3 bases are TGTGCCAGCTCACCGTACAGGGAGAACACTGAAGCTTTCTTT. This sequence encodes CASSPYRENTEAFF.

This clonotype was seen more than once but under ten times. The V call is TRBV24-1, the J call TRBJ2-3; weak D call: TRBD1 (5 bases). Germline CDR1 and CDR2: KGHDR and SFDVKD. V lost 7 bases to trimming and J lost 3 bases, with 16 bases between them. The CDR3 sequence is 15 residues long. DNA of the CDR3: TGTGCCACCAGCAGGGCCGATGCCGGAACAGATACGCAGTATTTT. It yields the protein CATSRADAGTDTQYF.

This clonotype was counted a few times. This rearrangement joins TRBV12-3 or TRBV12-4 to TRBJ1-4, with D possibly being TRBD1 (5 bases). The V end lost 3 bases, the J end lost 13 bases, and 15 bases lay between the germline ends. There are 13 residues in the CDR3. CDR3 protein: CASSFLAGRGLFF. In DNA form, the CDR3 reads TGTGCCAGCAGTTTTTTGGCGGGACGAGGACTGTTTTTT.

The chain uses TRBV18 and TRBJ1-1; 8 nucleotides match TRBD1. V gave up 3 bases and J gave up 4 bases; unmatched junction bases: 10. The CDR3 runs to 16 residues. Germline assignment: CDR1 KGHSH and CDR2 LQKENI. CDR3 bases: TGTGCCAGCTCACCTGGACAGGGATGGACCGCCACTGAAGCTTTCTTT. It specifies CASSPGQGWTATEAFF.

This clonotype was seen a handful of times. The J gene is TRBJ2-2, the V gene TRBV5-6; TRBD2 matches 10 bases. CDR1 and CDR2 (germline): SGHDT, YYEEEE. Losses at the gene ends were 4 bases for V and 9 bases for J; bases not matched to a gene: 3. The length of the CDR3 is 13 residues. In DNA, the CDR3 is TGTGCCAGCAGCAGGACTAGCGGACGGGAGCTGTTTTTT. It is translated as CASSRTSGRELFF.

This clonotype was picked up a small number of times. The V call is TRBV5-1, the J call TRBJ1-1; perhaps TRBD1 as D (5 bases). The CDR3 spans 12 residues. Germline lookup yields CDR1 SGHRS and CDR2 YFSETQ. Between the trimmed V and J ends, which lost 3 bases and 8 bases, there was a span of 11 bases. The CDR3 sequence is CASSSLGPEAFF. CDR3 DNA: TGCGCCAGCAGCTCGCTGGGACCCGAAGCTTTCTTT.

The chain carries TRBV6-2 or TRBV6-3 and TRBJ2-5, with TRBD1 matching over 7 bases. Trimming cost V 6 bases and J 5 bases; bases outside gene matches: 6. The CDR3 consists of 13 residues. Germline V gene sequence: CDR1 MNHEY, CDR2 SVGEGT. The CDR3 DNA reads as TGTGCCAGCAGCTCGACAGGGCTGGAGACCCAGTACTTC. This encodes CASSSTGLETQYF.

The chain recombines TRBV3-1 with TRBJ2-2; TRBD2 agrees at 8 bases. The CDR3 is made up of 13 amino acids. With 1 base clipped from V and 8 bases from J, the junction kept 0 bases outside the gene matches. In germline, CDR1 is LGHDT, CDR2 YNNKEL (reference sequence). The CDR3 here is CASSQGLAGELFF. The CDR3 DNA reads as TGTGCCAGCAGCCAAGGACTAGCGGGGGAGCTGTTTTTT.